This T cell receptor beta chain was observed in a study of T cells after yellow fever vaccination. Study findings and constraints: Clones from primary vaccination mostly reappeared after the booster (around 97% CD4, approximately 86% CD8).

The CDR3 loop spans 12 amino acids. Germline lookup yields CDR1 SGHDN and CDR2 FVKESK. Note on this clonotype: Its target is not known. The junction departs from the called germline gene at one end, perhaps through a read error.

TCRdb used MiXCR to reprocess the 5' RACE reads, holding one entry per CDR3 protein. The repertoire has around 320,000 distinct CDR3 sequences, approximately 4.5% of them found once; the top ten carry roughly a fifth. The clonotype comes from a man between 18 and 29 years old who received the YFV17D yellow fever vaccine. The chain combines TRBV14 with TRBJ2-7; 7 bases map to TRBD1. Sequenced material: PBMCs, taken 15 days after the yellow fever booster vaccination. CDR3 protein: CASSHLTGNHIF. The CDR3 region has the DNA TGTGCCAGCAGCCACTTGACAGGGAACCATATTTTC. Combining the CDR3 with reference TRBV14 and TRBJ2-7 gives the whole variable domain EAGVTQFPSHSVIEKGQTVTLRCDPISGHDNLYWYRRVMGKEIKFLLHFVKESKQDESGMPNNRFLAERTGGTYSTLKVQPAELEDSGVYFCASSHLTGNHIFGPGTRLTVT.